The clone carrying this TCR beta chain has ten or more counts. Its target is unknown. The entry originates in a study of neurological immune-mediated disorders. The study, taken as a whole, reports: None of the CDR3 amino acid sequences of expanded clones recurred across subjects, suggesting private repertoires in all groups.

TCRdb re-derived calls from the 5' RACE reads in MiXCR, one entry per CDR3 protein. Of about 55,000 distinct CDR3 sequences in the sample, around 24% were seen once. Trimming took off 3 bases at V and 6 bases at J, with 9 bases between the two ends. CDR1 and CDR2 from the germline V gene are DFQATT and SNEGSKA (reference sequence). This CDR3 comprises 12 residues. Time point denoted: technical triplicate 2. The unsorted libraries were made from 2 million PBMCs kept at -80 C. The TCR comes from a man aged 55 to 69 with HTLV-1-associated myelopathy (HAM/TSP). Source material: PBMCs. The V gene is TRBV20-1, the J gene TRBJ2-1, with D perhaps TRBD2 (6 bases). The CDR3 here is CSASGSTNEQFF. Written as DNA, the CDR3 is TGCAGTGCTAGCGGGAGTACCAATGAGCAGTTCTTC.